This TCR beta chain is from a study of control samples from healthy donors and cancer patients (dated by TCRdb to 2018 to 2021). Looking up the germline V gene (reference sequence) yields CDR1 WNHNN and CDR2 SYGVQD. The CDR3, cysteine through phenylalanine, is 18 amino acids long. Just CDR3 DNA is preserved here, 54 bases in frame from base 1. Trimming takes 0 bases from V and 5 bases from J, and the germline ends sit 20 bases apart. About this clone itself: Its specific antigen is unknown. Base qualities are not recorded, but no much larger clone differs from it by a single base.

The library came from the immunoSEQ multiplex PCR assay. TCRdb mirrors the immuneACCESS table, restricted to in-frame sequences. Some clones are absent from its copies; in checked studies, under half trace to an unresolved V gene, and the reason for the others is unknown. A total of roughly 100,000 clones appear in this sample, 92% of them only once. The ten largest clones take up approximately 3% of the sample. The source of this sequence is a human donor in good health. The donor label of this sample is uncertain. Sequencing used blood. The V and J genes are TRBV10-1 and TRBJ2-1; the D gene identity is not certain. Read as DNA, the sequence is TGCGCCAGCAGTGAGTCGACTCTGGTGGGAATCGGTGACAATGAGCAGTTCTTC. This encodes CASSESTLVGIGDNEQFF.